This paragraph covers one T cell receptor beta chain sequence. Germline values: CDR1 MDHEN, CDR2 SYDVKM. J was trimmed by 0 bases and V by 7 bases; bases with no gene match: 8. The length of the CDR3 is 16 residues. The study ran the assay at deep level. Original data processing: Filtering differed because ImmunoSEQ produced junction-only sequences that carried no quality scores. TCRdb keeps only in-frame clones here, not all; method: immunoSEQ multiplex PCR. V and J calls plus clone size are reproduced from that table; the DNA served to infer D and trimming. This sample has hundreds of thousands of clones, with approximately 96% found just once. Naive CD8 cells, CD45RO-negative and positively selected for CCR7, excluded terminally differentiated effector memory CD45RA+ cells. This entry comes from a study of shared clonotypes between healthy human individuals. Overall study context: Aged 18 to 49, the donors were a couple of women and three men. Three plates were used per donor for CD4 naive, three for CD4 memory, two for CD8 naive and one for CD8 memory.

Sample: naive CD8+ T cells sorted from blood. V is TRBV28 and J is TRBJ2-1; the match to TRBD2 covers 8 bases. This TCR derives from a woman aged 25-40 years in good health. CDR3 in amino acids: CASTPPGTSSYNEQFF. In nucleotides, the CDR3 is TGTGCCAGCACCCCCCCCGGGACTAGCTCCTACAATGAGCAGTTCTTC.